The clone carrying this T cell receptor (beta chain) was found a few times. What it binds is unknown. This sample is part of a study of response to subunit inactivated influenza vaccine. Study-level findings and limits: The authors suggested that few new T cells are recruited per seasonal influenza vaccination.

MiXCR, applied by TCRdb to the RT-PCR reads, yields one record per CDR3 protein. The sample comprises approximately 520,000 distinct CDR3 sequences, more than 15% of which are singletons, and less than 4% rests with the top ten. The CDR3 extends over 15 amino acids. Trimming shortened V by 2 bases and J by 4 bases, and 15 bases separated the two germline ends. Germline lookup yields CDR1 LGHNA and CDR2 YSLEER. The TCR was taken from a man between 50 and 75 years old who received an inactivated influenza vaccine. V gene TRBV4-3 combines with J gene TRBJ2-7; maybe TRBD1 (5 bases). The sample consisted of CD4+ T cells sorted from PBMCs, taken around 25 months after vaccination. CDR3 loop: CASSQRPTGAYEQYF. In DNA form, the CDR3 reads TGCGCCAGCAGCCAACGCCCCACAGGAGCATACGAGCAGTACTTC.